This TCR beta chain derives from a study of blood T cell repertoires in COVID-19. Unmatched junction bases numbered 5, after V lost 3 bases and J lost 6 bases. Germline CDR1 and CDR2: MGHDK and SYGVNS. CDR3 length: 15 residues. The assay was immunoSEQ multiplex PCR, and TCRdb's table has in-frame clones only and misses some. The repertoire holds 150,000 or so clones, with 70% to 85% as singletons. Material for sequencing was peripheral blood. This sequence originates from a woman between 50 and 59 years old in a cohort sampled during active or convalescent COVID-19. The chain employs TRBV25-1 and TRBJ1-6, with 7 bases identical to TRBD1. The chain's CDR3 is CASSEGSGGNSPLHF. The DNA of the CDR3 is TGTGCCAGCAGTGAGGGTTCAGGGGGTAATTCACCCCTCCACTTT.